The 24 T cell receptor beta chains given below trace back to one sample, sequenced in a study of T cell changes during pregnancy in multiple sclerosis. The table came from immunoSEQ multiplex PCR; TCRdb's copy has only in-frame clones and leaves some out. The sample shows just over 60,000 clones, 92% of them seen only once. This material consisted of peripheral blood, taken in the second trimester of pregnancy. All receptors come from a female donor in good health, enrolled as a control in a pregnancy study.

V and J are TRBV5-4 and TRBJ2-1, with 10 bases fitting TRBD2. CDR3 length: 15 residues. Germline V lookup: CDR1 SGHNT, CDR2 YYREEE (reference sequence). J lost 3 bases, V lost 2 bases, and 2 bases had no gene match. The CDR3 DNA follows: TGTGCCAGCAGCTTCCTAGCGGGGGTCTACAATGAGCAGTTCTTC. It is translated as CASSFLAGVYNEQFF. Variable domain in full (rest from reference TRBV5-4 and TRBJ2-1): ETGVTQSPTHLIKTRGQQVTLRCSSQSGHNTVSWYQQALGQGPQFIFQYYREEENGRGNFPPRFSGLQFPNYSSELNVNALELDDSALYLCASSFLAGVYNEQFFGPGTRLTVL.

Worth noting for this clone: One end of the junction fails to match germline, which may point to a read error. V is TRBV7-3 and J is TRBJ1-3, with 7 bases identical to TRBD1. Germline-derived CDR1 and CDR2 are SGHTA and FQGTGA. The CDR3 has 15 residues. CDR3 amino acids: CASSLDGNRGNSIYF. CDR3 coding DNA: TGTGCCAGCAGCTTAGACGGGAACAGGGGAAACTCCATATATTTT.

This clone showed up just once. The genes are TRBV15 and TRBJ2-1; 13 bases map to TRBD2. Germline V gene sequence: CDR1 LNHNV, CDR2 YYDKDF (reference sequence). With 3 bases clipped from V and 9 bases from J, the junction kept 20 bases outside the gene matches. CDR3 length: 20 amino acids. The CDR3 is CATSRKRTSGSLRPLGEQFF. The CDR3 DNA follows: TGTGCCACCAGCAGGAAAAGGACTAGCGGGAGCCTGCGACCTCTTGGTGAGCAGTTCTTC.

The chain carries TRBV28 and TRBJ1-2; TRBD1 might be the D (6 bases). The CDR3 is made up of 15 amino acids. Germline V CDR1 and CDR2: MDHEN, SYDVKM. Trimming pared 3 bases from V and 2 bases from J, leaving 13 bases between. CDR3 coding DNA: TGTGCCAGCAGTTTTGGGGGGGCTTTAAACTATGGCTACACCTTC. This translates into CASSFGGALNYGYTF.

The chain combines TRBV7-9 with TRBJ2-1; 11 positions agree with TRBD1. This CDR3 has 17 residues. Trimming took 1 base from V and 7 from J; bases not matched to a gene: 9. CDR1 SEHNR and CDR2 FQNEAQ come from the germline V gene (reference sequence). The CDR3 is CASSLDRPGQGDNEQFF. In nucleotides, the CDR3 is TGTGCCAGCAGCTTAGACCGTCCGGGACAGGGGGATAATGAGCAGTTCTTC.

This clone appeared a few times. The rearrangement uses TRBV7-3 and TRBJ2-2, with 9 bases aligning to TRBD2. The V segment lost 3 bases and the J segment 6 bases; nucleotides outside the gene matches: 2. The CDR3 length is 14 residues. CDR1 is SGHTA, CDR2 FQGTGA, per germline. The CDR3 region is CASSFSSGAGELFF. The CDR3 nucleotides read TGTGCCAGCAGCTTTTCTAGCGGGGCCGGGGAGCTGTTTTTT.

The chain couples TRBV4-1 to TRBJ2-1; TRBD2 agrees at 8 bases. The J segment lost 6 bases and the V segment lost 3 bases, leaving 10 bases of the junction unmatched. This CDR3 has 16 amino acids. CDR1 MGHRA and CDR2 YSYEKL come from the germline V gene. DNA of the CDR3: TGCGCCAGCAGCCAGAACCCGGGACTAGGGCCCAATGAGCAGTTCTTC. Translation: CASSQNPGLGPNEQFF.

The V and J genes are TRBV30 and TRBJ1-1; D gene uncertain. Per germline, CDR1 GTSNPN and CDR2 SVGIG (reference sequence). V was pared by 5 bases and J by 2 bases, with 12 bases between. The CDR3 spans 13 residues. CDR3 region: CAWSEGLNTEAFF. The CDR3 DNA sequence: TGTGCCTGGTCTGAGGGCCTAAACACTGAAGCTTTCTTT.

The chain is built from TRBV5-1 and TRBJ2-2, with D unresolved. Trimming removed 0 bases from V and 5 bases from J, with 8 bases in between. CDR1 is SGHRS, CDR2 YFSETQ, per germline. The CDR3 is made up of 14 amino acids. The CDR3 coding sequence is TGCGCCAGCAGCTTGGGCAGGCCAACCGGGGAGCTGTTTTTT. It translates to CASSLGRPTGELFF.

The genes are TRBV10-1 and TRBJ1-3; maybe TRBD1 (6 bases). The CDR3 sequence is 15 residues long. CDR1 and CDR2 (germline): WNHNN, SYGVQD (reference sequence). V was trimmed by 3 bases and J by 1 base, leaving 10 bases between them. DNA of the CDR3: TGCGCCAGCAGTGACCGGGACATTTCTGGAAACACCATATATTTT. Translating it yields CASSDRDISGNTIYF.

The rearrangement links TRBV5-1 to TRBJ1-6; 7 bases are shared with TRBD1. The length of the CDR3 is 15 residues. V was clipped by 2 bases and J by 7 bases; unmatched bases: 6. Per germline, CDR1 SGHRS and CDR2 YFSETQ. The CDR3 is CASSLAPGQNSPLHF. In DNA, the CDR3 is TGCGCCAGCAGCTTAGCCCCGGGACAGAATTCACCCCTCCACTTT. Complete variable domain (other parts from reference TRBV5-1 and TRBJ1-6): KAGVTQTPRYLIKTRGQQVTLSCSPISGHRSVSWYQQTPGQGLQFLFEYFSETQRNKGNFPGRFSGRQFSNSRSEMNVSTLELGDSALYLCASSLAPGQNSPLHFGNGTRLTVT.

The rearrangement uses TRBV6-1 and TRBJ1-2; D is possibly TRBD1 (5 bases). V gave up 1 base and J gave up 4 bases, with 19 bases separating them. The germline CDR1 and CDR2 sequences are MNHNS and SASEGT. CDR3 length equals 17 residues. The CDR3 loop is CASSEGWGGDAPYGYTF. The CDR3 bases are TGTGCCAGCAGTGAAGGATGGGGGGGGGACGCCCCCTATGGCTACACCTTC.

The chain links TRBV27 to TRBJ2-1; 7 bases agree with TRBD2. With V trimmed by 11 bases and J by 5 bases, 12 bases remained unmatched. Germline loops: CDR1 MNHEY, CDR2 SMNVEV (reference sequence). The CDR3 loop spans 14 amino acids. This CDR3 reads CACRTSSTHNEQFF. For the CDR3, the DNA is TGTGCCTGTAGGACTAGTTCTACCCACAATGAGCAGTTCTTC.

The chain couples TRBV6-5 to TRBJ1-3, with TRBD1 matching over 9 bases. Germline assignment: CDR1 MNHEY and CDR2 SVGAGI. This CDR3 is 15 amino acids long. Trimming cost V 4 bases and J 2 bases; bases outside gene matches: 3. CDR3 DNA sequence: TGTGCCAGCAGTTCCGGGACAGGGACTGGAAACACCATATATTTT. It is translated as CASSSGTGTGNTIYF.

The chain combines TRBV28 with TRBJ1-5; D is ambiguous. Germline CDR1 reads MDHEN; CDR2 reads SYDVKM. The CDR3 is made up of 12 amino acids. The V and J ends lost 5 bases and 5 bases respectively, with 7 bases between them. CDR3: CASSPRDQPQHF. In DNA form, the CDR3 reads TGTGCCAGCAGTCCCCGTGATCAGCCCCAGCATTTT.

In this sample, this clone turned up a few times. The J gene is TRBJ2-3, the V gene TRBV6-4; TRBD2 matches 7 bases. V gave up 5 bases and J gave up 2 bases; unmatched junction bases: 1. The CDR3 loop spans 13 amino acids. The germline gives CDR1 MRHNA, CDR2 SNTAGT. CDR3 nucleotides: TGTGCCAGCAGTAGCGGGGCCACAGATACGCAGTATTTT. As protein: CASSSGATDTQYF.

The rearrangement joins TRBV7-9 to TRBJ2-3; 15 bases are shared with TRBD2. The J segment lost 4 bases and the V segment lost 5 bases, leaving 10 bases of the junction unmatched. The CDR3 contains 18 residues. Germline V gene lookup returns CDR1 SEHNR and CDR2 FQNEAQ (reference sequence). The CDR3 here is CASSRGLAGGPGADTQYF. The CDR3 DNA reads TGTGCCAGCAGCCGAGGACTAGCGGGGGGGCCCGGAGCAGATACGCAGTATTTT.

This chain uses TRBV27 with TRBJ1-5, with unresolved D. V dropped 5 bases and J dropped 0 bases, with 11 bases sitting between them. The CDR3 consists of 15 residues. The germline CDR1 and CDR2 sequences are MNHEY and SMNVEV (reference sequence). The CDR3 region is CASSEAVYSNQPQHF. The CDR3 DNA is TGTGCCAGCAGTGAGGCAGTTTATAGCAATCAGCCCCAGCATTTT.

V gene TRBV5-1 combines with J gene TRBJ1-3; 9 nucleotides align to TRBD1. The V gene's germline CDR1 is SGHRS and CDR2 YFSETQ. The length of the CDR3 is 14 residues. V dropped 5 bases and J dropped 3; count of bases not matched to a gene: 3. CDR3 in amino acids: CASSTGGNGNTIYF. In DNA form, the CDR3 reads TGCGCCAGCAGTACAGGGGGCAATGGAAACACCATATATTTT.

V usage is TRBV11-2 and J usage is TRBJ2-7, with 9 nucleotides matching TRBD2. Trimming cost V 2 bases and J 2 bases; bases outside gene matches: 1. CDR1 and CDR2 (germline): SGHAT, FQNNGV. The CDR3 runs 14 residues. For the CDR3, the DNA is TGTGCCAGCAGCTTACAGCGGGGGGCCTACGAGCAGTACTTC. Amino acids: CASSLQRGAYEQYF.

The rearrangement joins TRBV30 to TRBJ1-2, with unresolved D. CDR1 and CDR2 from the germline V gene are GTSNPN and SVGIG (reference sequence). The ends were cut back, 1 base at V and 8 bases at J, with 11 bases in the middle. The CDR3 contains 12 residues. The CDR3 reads CAWSGVPRGYTF. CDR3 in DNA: TGTGCCTGGAGTGGCGTTCCTAGGGGCTACACCTTC.

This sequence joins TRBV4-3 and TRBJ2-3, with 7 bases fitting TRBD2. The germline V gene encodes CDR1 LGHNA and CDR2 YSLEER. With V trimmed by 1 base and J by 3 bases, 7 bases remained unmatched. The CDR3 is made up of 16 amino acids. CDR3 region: CASSQAPSGGTDTQYF. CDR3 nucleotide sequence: TGCGCCAGCAGCCAAGCACCTAGCGGAGGGACAGATACGCAGTATTTT.

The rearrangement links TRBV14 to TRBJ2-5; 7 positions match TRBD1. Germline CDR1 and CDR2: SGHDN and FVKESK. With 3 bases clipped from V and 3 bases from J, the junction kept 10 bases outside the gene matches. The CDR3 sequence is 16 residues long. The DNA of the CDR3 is TGTGCCAGCAGCCACGGAGTGGACAGGATTAAAGAGACCCAGTACTTC. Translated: CASSHGVDRIKETQYF.

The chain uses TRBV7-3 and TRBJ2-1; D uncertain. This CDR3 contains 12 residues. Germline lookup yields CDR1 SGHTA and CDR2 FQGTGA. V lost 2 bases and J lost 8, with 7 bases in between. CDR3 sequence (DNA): TGTGCCAGCAGCTTAGGAGACTATGAGCAGTTCTTC. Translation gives CASSLGDYEQFF.